The 21 T cell receptor beta chains given below trace back to one sample, sequenced in a study of response to subunit inactivated influenza vaccine (dated by TCRdb to 2016 to 2019). Per the publication, the time point label means: around 42 days after influenza vaccine administration. Libraries were made using RT-PCR. These reads were obtained on an Illumina HiSeq 2500. The public sequencing data were trimmed at Q25 with fastp and processed into clonotypes with MiXCR by TCRdb, which kept only in-frame beta chains. CDR3 protein duplicates are merged, each entry listing the most common genes and DNA. The sample includes approximately 500,000 distinct CDR3 sequences, with roughly 13% observed a single time. The ten biggest clones cover about 12% of the sample. The input for sequencing was PBMCs from blood, taken about 6 weeks after vaccination. These TCRs come from a man between 50 and 59 years old who received an inactivated influenza vaccine. Donor details come from another sample of the same person, matched by shared clones.

This clonotype was picked up many times. This chain links TRBV7-9 with TRBJ2-7; possibly TRBD2 for D (5 bases). The CDR3 contains 13 residues. Trimming took 0 bases from V and 4 from J, leaving 7 bases between them. Per germline, CDR1 SEHNR and CDR2 FQNEAQ (reference sequence). CDR3 sequence (DNA): TGTGCCAGCAGCTTAGCCGGGGATTACGAGCAGTACTTC. It encodes CASSLAGDYEQYF.

In this sample, this clonotype turned up many times. Here the CDR3 reads CSARDVGPKNIQYF. The DNA of the CDR3 is TGCAGTGCTAGGGACGTGGGCCCCAAAAACATTCAGTACTTC. This rearrangement joins TRBV20-1 to TRBJ2-4; D is unresolved. Germline CDR1 DFQATT, CDR2 SNEGSKA (reference sequence). With 3 bases removed from V and 2 bases from J, the gap between germline ends came to 11 bases. The CDR3 runs to 14 residues.

In its sample, this clonotype was seen a few times. V gene TRBV12-3 or TRBV12-4 combines with J gene TRBJ1-2; D unclear. Deletions cut 1 base from V and 0 bases from J, with 9 bases between. The CDR3 loop spans 15 amino acids. The CDR3 DNA reads as TGTGCCAGCAGTTTAGTCTGGCCTTCTAACTATGGCTACACCTTC. The encoded protein is CASSLVWPSNYGYTF.

The DNA for the CDR3 is TGTGCCAGCAGCTCCGGACAGGGTACTGAGCAGTTCTTC. As protein: CASSSGQGTEQFF. The chain combines TRBV5-7 with TRBJ2-1, with 8 bases lining up with TRBD1. TRBV5-7 belongs to the ORF category, with a function that is uncertain. CDR3 size: 13 residues. After removal of 3 bases from V and 9 bases from J, the junction contained 5 bases not matched to a gene.

This clonotype was observed a handful of times. This rearrangement joins TRBV20-1 to TRBJ2-3; 9 bases line up with TRBD2. The V gene end was trimmed by 4 bases and the J gene end by 2 bases; junction bases not matched to a gene: 7. The CDR3 totals 15 residues. Germline CDR1 DFQATT, CDR2 SNEGSKA (reference sequence). DNA of the CDR3: TGCAGTGCTAACCACCGACTAGCGGACACAGATACGCAGTATTTT. This gives the protein CSANHRLADTDTQYF.

The chain joins TRBV7-2 to TRBJ2-7; TRBD1 might be the D (6 bases). V was cut by 5 bases and J by 2 bases, with 16 bases left in between. The CDR3 is 15 amino acids. Germline V gives CDR1 SGHTA, CDR2 FQGNSA. CDR3 loop: CASSGQPQRPYEQYF. The CDR3, as DNA: TGTGCCAGCAGCGGACAGCCTCAAAGGCCCTACGAGCAGTACTTC.

This clonotype appeared a few times. This sequence joins TRBV11-2 and TRBJ2-7; 9 bases are shared with TRBD2. From germline, CDR1 is SGHAT and CDR2 FQNNGV. The CDR3 contains 17 residues. V shed 1 base and J 1 base; nucleotides not matched to a gene: 8. CDR3 loop: CASSLVVLREGSYEQYF. The CDR3, as DNA: TGTGCCAGCAGCTTAGTTGTATTGCGGGAGGGATCCTACGAGCAGTACTTC.

The rearrangement joins TRBV6-5 to TRBJ2-1; D not resolved. The V end lost 4 bases, the J end lost 5 bases, and 12 bases lay between the germline ends. The CDR3 has 14 amino acids. CDR1 and CDR2 (germline): MNHEY, SVGAGI. The CDR3 is CASSFSLDHNEQFF. CDR3 DNA: TGTGCCAGCAGTTTTAGTTTGGATCACAATGAGCAGTTCTTC.

This clonotype has only a few counts. This sequence joins TRBV11-2 and TRBJ2-1; D may be TRBD1 (5 bases). The CDR3 is 13 amino acids. Germline CDR1 reads SGHAT; CDR2 reads FQNNGV. V was trimmed by 8 bases and J by 9 bases, leaving 17 bases between them. The CDR3 nucleotides read TGTGCCAGCTTCGGCAGGGAAGCCGGTGAGCAGTTCTTC. It is translated as CASFGREAGEQFF. Combining the CDR3 with reference TRBV11-2 and TRBJ2-1 gives the whole variable domain EAGVAQSPRYKIIEKRQSVAFWCNPISGHATLYWYQQILGQGPKLLIQFQNNGVVDDSQLPKDRFSAERLKGVDSTLKIQPAKLEDSAVYLCASFGREAGEQFFGPGTRLTVL.

The chain joins TRBV7-2 to TRBJ1-1; D may be TRBD1 (6 bases). Germline V lookup: CDR1 SGHTA, CDR2 FQGNSA. Trimming took 4 bases from V and 8 from J, leaving 11 bases between them. The CDR3 extends over 12 amino acids. The CDR3 is CASSYPTGEAFF. The CDR3 coding sequence is TGTGCCAGCAGCTATCCGACAGGCGAAGCTTTCTTT. The full variable domain, with the rest looked up from reference TRBV7-2 and TRBJ1-1, is GAGVSQSPSNKVTEKGKDVELRCDPISGHTALYWYRQSLGQGLEFLIYFQGNSAPDKSGLPSDRFSAERTGGSVSTLTIQRTQQEDSAVYLCASSYPTGEAFFGQGTRLTVV.

This clonotype has more than one count but fewer than ten. The chain combines TRBV7-2 with TRBJ2-1, with D tentatively TRBD1 or TRBD2 (5 bases each). The CDR3 runs 17 residues. Between the trimmed V and J ends, which lost 2 bases and 6 bases, there was a span of 20 bases. Per germline, CDR1 SGHTA and CDR2 FQGNSA. CDR3 in amino acids: CASSLTLYTEGTNEQFF. The CDR3 bases are TGTGCCAGCAGCTTAACTCTTTACACAGAGGGGACCAATGAGCAGTTCTTC.

This clonotype has ten or more counts. The V call is TRBV6-2 or TRBV6-3, the J call TRBJ2-2, with TRBD1 identical over 10 bases. CDR1 and CDR2 (germline): MNHEY, SVGEGT. V lost 8 bases to trimming and J lost 4 bases; unmatched junction nucleotides: 4. CDR3 length: 14 amino acids. The CDR3 protein is CASGQGGSTGELFF. In nucleotides, the CDR3 is TGTGCCAGCGGACAGGGGGGAAGCACCGGGGAGCTGTTTTTT.

The V call is TRBV30, the J call TRBJ2-7, with D hard to call. Trimming took 5 bases from V and 3 from J, leaving 5 bases between them. The CDR3 is 10 residues long. Germline lookup yields CDR1 GTSNPN and CDR2 SVGIG (reference sequence). The CDR3 region is CAWGLYEQYF. CDR3 in DNA: TGTGCCTGGGGGCTCTACGAGCAGTACTTC.

The chain uses TRBV30 and TRBJ2-1; D is perhaps TRBD1 (6 bases). The ends were cut back, 5 bases at V and 0 bases at J, with 8 bases in the middle. Per the germline V gene, CDR1 is GTSNPN and CDR2 is SVGIG (reference sequence). This CDR3 has 13 residues. The CDR3 here is CAWRGGSYNEQFF. As DNA, the CDR3 is TGTGCCTGGCGAGGGGGCTCCTACAATGAGCAGTTCTTC.

This clonotype turned up a few times. The chain links TRBV13 to TRBJ1-2; no firm D call. The CDR3 is made up of 14 amino acids. CDR1 and CDR2 (germline): PRHDT, FYEKMQ (reference sequence). Trimming took 3 bases from V and 4 from J, leaving 12 bases between them. CDR3 amino acids: CASSFWAVSYGYTF. DNA for the CDR3: TGTGCCAGCAGCTTCTGGGCCGTCAGCTATGGCTACACCTTC. Using reference TRBV13 and TRBJ1-2 for the parts outside the CDR3, the full variable domain is AAGVIQSPRHLIKEKRETATLKCYPIPRHDTVYWYQQGPGQDPQFLISFYEKMQSDKGSIPDRFSAQQFSDYHSELNMSSLELGDSALYFCASSFWAVSYGYTFGSGTRLTVV.

This chain uses TRBV25-1 with TRBJ1-2; perhaps TRBD1 as D (5 bases). CDR3 length equals 11 residues. The germline V gene has CDR1 MGHDK and CDR2 SYGVNS. V lost 6 bases and J lost 4, with 6 bases in between. CDR3 amino acids: CASRTAYGYTF. CDR3 bases: TGTGCCAGCAGGACAGCCTATGGCTACACCTTC.

This clonotype turned up a few times. The chain is built from TRBV5-1 and TRBJ2-7; 8 bases line up with TRBD2. Germline V lookup: CDR1 SGHRS, CDR2 YFSETQ. This CDR3 has 16 residues. V shed 0 bases, J shed 3 bases, and the junction held 8 bases outside the gene matches. This CDR3 reads CASSLGSGLAGYEQYF. CDR3 in DNA: TGCGCCAGCAGCTTGGGGTCTGGGCTAGCGGGCTACGAGCAGTACTTC.

This sequence joins TRBV7-8 and TRBJ2-1; 12 positions agree with TRBD2. The CDR3 spans 14 residues. The V segment lost 7 bases and the J segment 8 bases; nucleotides outside the gene matches: 6. The germline V gene encodes CDR1 SGHVS and CDR2 FQNEAQ. Here the CDR3 reads CASNLAGGPDEQFF. CDR3 bases: TGTGCCAGCAACCTAGCGGGAGGGCCCGATGAGCAGTTCTTC.

This clonotype was counted at least ten times. The genes are TRBV12-3 or TRBV12-4 and TRBJ2-7; D may be TRBD2 (6 bases). The CDR3 contains 12 residues. Trimming cost V 2 bases and J 6 bases, with 8 bases left between them. Here the CDR3 reads CASSLRDSEQYF. The CDR3 region has the DNA TGTGCCAGCAGTTTAAGGGACTCCGAGCAGTACTTC.

This clonotype was observed at least ten times. The chain links TRBV4-3 to TRBJ2-3; TRBD2 agrees at 7 bases. V gave up 0 bases and J gave up 7 bases; unmatched junction bases: 10. CDR3 length: 16 amino acids. From germline, CDR1 is LGHNA and CDR2 YSLEER. CDR3 amino acids: CASSQDRGGSLNTQYF. The DNA of the CDR3 is TGCGCCAGCAGCCAAGATCGTGGCGGGAGTTTGAATACGCAGTATTTT.

V is TRBV5-5 and J is TRBJ2-1; D tentatively reads TRBD1 or TRBD2 (5 bases each). Trimming shortened V by 4 bases and J by 12 bases, and 20 bases separated the two germline ends. The CDR3 sequence is 14 residues long. Germline V gene lookup returns CDR1 SGHKS and CDR2 YYEKEE (reference sequence). The CDR3 here is CASSIPGPGSWQFF. The CDR3 nucleotides read TGTGCCAGCAGCATCCCGGGACCGGGGTCTTGGCAGTTCTTC.